This note documents a single TCR beta chain sequence. The antigen is undetermined. These data originate in a study of breast tumors, draining lymph nodes, adjacent tissues. Study conclusions and caveats: The data were judged consistent with most tumor T cells coming from lymph node and expanding in tumor. Data only fit, rather than demonstrated, lymph node origin of most tumor T cells. Tumor TCR diversity was below lymph nodes but above nontumor tissue. Tumor and nontumor repertoires were significantly more similar in luminal-like than in basal-like breast cancer.

TCRdb re-analysed the multiplex PCR reads in MiXCR, keeping a single row per CDR3 protein. The sample lists around 250,000 distinct CDR3 sequences; less than 45% were seen once. Breast cancer patients provided tissue from their axillary draining lymph nodes. Germline values: CDR1 SEHNR, CDR2 FQNEAQ (reference sequence). This CDR3 spans 19 amino acids. V was pared by 9 bases and J by 12 bases, with 30 bases of the junction left unmatched. This clonotype originated in a female donor with breast cancer. Some clones in this sample may be carry-over from other donors' samples. The sequenced sample was axillary lymph node tissue. The chain recombines TRBV7-9 with TRBJ1-2; TRBD1 matches 11 bases. The CDR3 DNA follows: TGTGCCAGTAGTGACTGGGGAGTCTGGGACAGGGGGGAGAAAGGGGGCAACACCTTC. Translated: CASSDWGVWDRGEKGGNTF. The full variable domain, completed using reference TRBV7-9 and TRBJ1-2, is DTGVSQNPRHKITKRGQNVTFRCDPISEHNRLYWYRQTLGQGPEFLTYFQNEAQLEKSRLLSDRFSAERPKGSFSTLEIQRTEQGDSAMYLCASSDWGVWDRGEKGGNTFGSGTRLTVV.